Below, one T cell receptor (beta chain) is given with its context. The sample originates from a study of PD-1 blockade in classical Hodgkin lymphoma. This CDR3 has 14 residues. V shed 0 bases and J shed 8 bases, with 10 bases lying between them. In germline, CDR1 is MGHDK, CDR2 SYGVNS. The repertoire was sequenced with immunoSEQ multiplex PCR; TCRdb's copy has only in-frame clones and lacks some. This sample has tens of thousands of clones; roughly 78% occur once, and the top ten carry around 10%. Relapses following autologous stem cell transplantation were seen in all patients, with brentuximab vedotin exposure varying.

This receptor was identified in a human donor with classical Hodgkin lymphoma. The starting material was peripheral blood mononuclear cells (PBMCs), obtained before the second cycle of nivolumab. This chain uses TRBV25-1 with TRBJ1-4; D is unresolved. CDR3 bases: TGTGCCAGCAGTGAATATGGGCAGGCCGAAAAACTGTTTTTT. This codes for CASSEYGQAEKLFF.